This entry describes one TCR beta chain. Its target is unknown. Vbeta (60) and Jbeta (13) primers were used in the PCR. Produced via immunoSEQ multiplex PCR; TCRdb's table is partial and in-frame only. The sample carries around 80,000 clones, over 60% recorded once. The sample is drawn from a study of cytomegalovirus exposure and HLA in healthy donors. Germline loops: CDR1 MNHNS, CDR2 SASEGT. The CDR3 covers 15 residues. The V gene lost 2 bases and the J gene lost 8 bases, with 16 bases spanning the gap. Study-wide results and limits: The dataset shows that most TCR sequences were rare, while some public TCRs occurred in many donors. Researchers reported from a later analysis that most CMV-associated TCR beta chains appeared HLA-restricted.

The rearrangement links TRBV6-1 to TRBJ2-1, with TRBD1 as a possible D gene (5 bases). The source material was PBMCs. The TCR sequence derives from a male donor in good health and CMV-seropositive. CDR3 region: CASSEWGPTSYEQFF. CDR3 nucleotide sequence: TGTGCCAGCAGTGAATGGGGCCCCACCTCATATGAGCAGTTCTTC.